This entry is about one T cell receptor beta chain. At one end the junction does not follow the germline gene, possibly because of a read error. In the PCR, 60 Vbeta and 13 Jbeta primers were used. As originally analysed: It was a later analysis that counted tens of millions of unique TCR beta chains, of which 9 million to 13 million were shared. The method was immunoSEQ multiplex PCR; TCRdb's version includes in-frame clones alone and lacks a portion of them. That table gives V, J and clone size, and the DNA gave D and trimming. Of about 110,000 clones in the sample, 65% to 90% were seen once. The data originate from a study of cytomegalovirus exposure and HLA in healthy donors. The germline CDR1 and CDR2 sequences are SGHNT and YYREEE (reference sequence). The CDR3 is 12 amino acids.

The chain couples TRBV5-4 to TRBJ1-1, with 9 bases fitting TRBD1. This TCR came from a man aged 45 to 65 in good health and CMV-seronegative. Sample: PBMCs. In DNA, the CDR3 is TGTGCCAGCAGGTTGGACAGGGGTGAAGCTTTCTTT. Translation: CASRLDRGEAFF. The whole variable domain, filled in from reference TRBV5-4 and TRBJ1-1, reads ETGVTQSPTHLIKTRGQQVTLRCSSQSGHNTVSWYQQALGQGPQFIFQYYREEENGRGNFPPRFSGLQFPNYSSELNVNALELDDSALYLCASRLDRGEAFFGQGTRLTVV.